This TCR beta chain originates from a study of response to subunit inactivated influenza vaccine. The trim removed 3 bases at V and 6 bases at J, leaving 5 bases unmatched. CDR3 length equals 13 residues. Germline-derived CDR1 and CDR2 are SEHNR and FQNEAQ (reference sequence). TCRdb called the RT-PCR reads again in MiXCR, with one record for every CDR3 protein. The data hold about 650,000 distinct CDR3 sequences, with 12% to 15% observed a single time. The sequences come from PBMCs from blood, collected approximately 15 days before vaccination. This TCR was recovered from a man aged 50 or older who received an inactivated influenza vaccine. The gene calls are TRBV7-9 and TRBJ2-7; TRBD1 agrees at 7 bases. CDR3 sequence: CASSFDRAAEQYF. As DNA, the CDR3 is TGTGCCAGCAGCTTCGACAGGGCCGCCGAGCAGTACTTC.